Shown below are 28 T cell receptor beta chains from a single sample sequenced in a study of shared clonotypes between healthy human individuals. CD8 cells regarded as naive lacked CD45RO, were positively chosen for CCR7, and omitted terminally differentiated effector memory CD45RA+ cells. Profiling relied on immunoSEQ multiplex PCR, and the TCRdb table lists in-frame clones only, not all of them. Here the sample spans under 2,000,000 clones, about 95% being singletons. Sequencing used naive CD8+ T cells sorted from blood. The source of these receptors is a man aged 18 to 30 in good health.

The chain combines TRBV2 with TRBJ1-1; D is ambiguous. In germline, CDR1 is SNHLY, CDR2 FYNNEI. The CDR3 has 13 amino acids. V was pared by 10 bases and J by 8 bases, with 20 bases between. The CDR3: CATIDFPGVEAFF. The CDR3 nucleotides read TGTGCCACCATAGACTTCCCTGGAGTAGAAGCTTTCTTT.

V and J are TRBV15 and TRBJ2-5, with 8 bases aligning to TRBD1. J was trimmed by 4 bases and V by 2 bases; bases with no gene match: 15. The germline V gene encodes CDR1 LNHNV and CDR2 YYDKDF (reference sequence). The CDR3 has 18 residues. As DNA, the CDR3 is TGTGCCACCAGCAGAACGAGTTTCGGACAGGGAGGACGAGAGACCCAGTACTTC. Residues: CATSRTSFGQGGRETQYF.

A note on this clone: The sample holds other DNA sequences that translate to the same CDR3. The CDR3 bases are TGCGCCAGCAGCCAAGAGAGTGGATCCTACGAGCAGTACTTC. Translating it yields CASSQESGSYEQYF. V is TRBV4-1 and J is TRBJ2-7, with D unclear. The length of the CDR3 is 14 residues. The germline gives CDR1 MGHRA, CDR2 YSYEKL. Trimming pared 0 bases from V and 1 base from J, leaving 7 bases between.

This chain links TRBV6-1 with TRBJ2-7; 7 bases align to TRBD2. Germline V lookup: CDR1 MNHNS, CDR2 SASEGT. The CDR3 spans 14 residues. J lost 4 bases, V lost 6 bases, and 9 bases had no gene match. CDR3 protein: CASSWGGYQYEQYF. For the CDR3, the DNA is TGTGCCAGCAGCTGGGGGGGGTATCAGTACGAGCAGTACTTC.

CDR3 loop: CASSQDGTSRAYEQYF. The CDR3 DNA sequence: TGCGCCAGCAGCCAAGATGGGACTAGTCGCGCCTACGAGCAGTACTTC. The rearrangement uses TRBV4-1 and TRBJ2-7, with 8 bases identical to TRBD2. The CDR3 runs 16 residues. CDR1 and CDR2 (germline): MGHRA, YSYEKL. J gave up 2 bases and V 0 bases, and 6 bases lay outside the gene matches.

V gene TRBV5-6 combines with J gene TRBJ2-2; 12 positions agree with TRBD2. CDR1 and CDR2 (germline): SGHDT, YYEEEE. The V and J ends lost 0 bases and 2 bases, in that order; junction bases with no gene match: 5. CDR3 length: 18 residues. In DNA, the CDR3 is TGTGCCAGCAGCTTGGGACTAGCGGGGGTACATAACACCGGGGAGCTGTTTTTT. It translates to CASSLGLAGVHNTGELFF.

The J gene is TRBJ1-2, the V gene TRBV5-6, with D possibly matching TRBD1 (5 bases). This CDR3 is built from 12 residues. V dropped 1 base and J dropped 6 bases, with 7 bases sitting between them. The germline CDR1 and CDR2 sequences are SGHDT and YYEEEE. The CDR3 reads CASSLMGDGYTF. For the CDR3, the DNA is TGTGCCAGCAGCTTGATGGGGGATGGCTACACCTTC.

This chain connects TRBV5-1 to TRBJ2-7, with D perhaps matching TRBD1 (5 bases). V was trimmed by 2 bases and J by 5 bases, leaving 11 bases between them. Germline lookup yields CDR1 SGHRS and CDR2 YFSETQ. This CDR3 region has 13 residues. DNA for the CDR3: TGCGCCAGCAGCTTCCCTGACAGAAACGAGCAGTACTTC. Its translation: CASSFPDRNEQYF.

V gene TRBV2 combines with J gene TRBJ1-6; perhaps TRBD1 as D (5 bases). Looked up from germline, CDR1 is SNHLY and CDR2 is FYNNEI. This CDR3 has 14 amino acids. Trimming stripped 4 bases from V and 6 bases from J, with 10 bases between. In nucleotides, the CDR3 is TGTGCCAGCAGTGGCCAGGGCGCTAATTCACCCCTCCACTTT. As protein: CASSGQGANSPLHF.

CDR3 in DNA: TGTGCCTGGACCTATTCCGGAAAACTGTTTTTT. Its translation is CAWTYSGKLFF. The chain recombines TRBV30 with TRBJ1-4; no clear D gene. With 4 bases removed from V and 10 bases from J, the gap between germline ends came to 10 bases. The germline gives CDR1 GTSNPN, CDR2 SVGIG (reference sequence). This CDR3 spans 11 amino acids.

V gene TRBV6-5 combines with J gene TRBJ2-1; maybe TRBD1 (6 bases). Trimming stripped 2 bases from V and 10 bases from J, with 12 bases between. CDR3 size: 13 residues. The germline CDR1 and CDR2 sequences are MNHEY and SVGAGI. CDR3 coding DNA: TGTGCCAGCAGTTACAGAGTTACAGGGGAGCAGTTCTTC. Its protein is CASSYRVTGEQFF.

On this clone: The sample holds other DNA sequences that translate to the same CDR3. In DNA, the CDR3 is TGTGCCAGCAGCTTAGCCGCTAGCTCCTACGAGCAGTACTTC. This codes for CASSLAASSYEQYF. The chain links TRBV11-2 to TRBJ2-7; D is undetermined. Deletions cut 1 base from V and 0 bases from J, with 7 bases between. Germline CDR1 reads SGHAT; CDR2 reads FQNNGV. The CDR3 runs 14 residues.

The chain recombines TRBV7-8 with TRBJ2-5; 7 positions agree with TRBD2. The ends lost 3 bases at V and 2 bases at J; junction bases unmatched: 3. The germline V gene encodes CDR1 SGHVS and CDR2 FQNEAQ. The CDR3 is 14 residues long. The CDR3 DNA is TGTGCCAGCAGCTTTATCGGGGGGCAAGAGACCCAGTACTTC. This codes for CASSFIGGQETQYF.

As for this clone: The identical CDR3 is also encoded by other nucleotide sequences in the sample. V is TRBV29-1 and J is TRBJ2-2, with D uncertain. Germline V gives CDR1 SQVTM, CDR2 ANQGSEA. Trimming cost V 5 bases and J 2 bases, with 3 bases left between them. The CDR3 has 11 amino acids. CDR3 sequence (DNA): TGCAGCGTTCTCAACACCGGGGAGCTGTTTTTT. Its protein is CSVLNTGELFF.

The chain carries TRBV7-2 and TRBJ2-1; the match to TRBD2 covers 8 bases. V gave up 8 bases and J gave up 2 bases; unmatched junction bases: 8. CDR3 length equals 15 residues. Germline V gene sequence: CDR1 SGHTA, CDR2 FQGNSA. CDR3 sequence reads: CASAPLAGPYNEQFF. CDR3 bases: TGTGCCAGCGCCCCTCTAGCGGGTCCCTACAATGAGCAGTTCTTC.

This clone has a single count. This chain joins TRBV11-3 and TRBJ2-1, with 7 bases aligning to TRBD2. The germline V gene has CDR1 SGHNT and CDR2 YENEEA. V shed 1 base, J shed 2 bases, and the junction held 5 bases outside the gene matches. The CDR3 loop spans 16 amino acids. CDR3 DNA sequence: TGTGCCAGCAGCTTAGGTCAGCGGGGAACCTACAATGAGCAGTTCTTC. It encodes CASSLGQRGTYNEQFF.

This chain uses TRBV29-1 with TRBJ1-2, with TRBD1 matching over 7 bases. The CDR3 has 13 amino acids. The germline V gene has CDR1 SQVTM and CDR2 ANQGSEA. Trimming cost V 8 bases and J 3 bases; bases outside gene matches: 9. The CDR3 nucleotides read TGCAGCTCGTACAGGGGATTATACTATGGCTACACCTTC. Its translation is CSSYRGLYYGYTF. Full variable domain (missing parts from reference TRBV29-1 and TRBJ1-2): SAVISQKPSRDICQRGTSLTIQCQVDSQVTMMFWYRQQPGQSLTLIATANQGSEATYESGFVIDKFPISRPNLTFSTLTVSNMSPEDSSIYLCSSYRGLYYGYTFGSGTRLTVV.

The chain uses TRBV30 and TRBJ2-7; maybe TRBD1 (5 bases). Germline V gene lookup returns CDR1 GTSNPN and CDR2 SVGIG (reference sequence). The CDR3 contains 13 residues. V dropped 1 base and J dropped 2 bases, with 9 bases sitting between them. The CDR3 reads CAWSAGNPYEQYF. CDR3 bases: TGTGCCTGGAGTGCAGGGAACCCCTACGAGCAGTACTTC.

The chain recombines TRBV7-3 with TRBJ2-1; TRBD2 aligns across 12 bases. Trimming at V came to 2 bases and at J to 4 bases, leaving 6 bases not matched to a gene. Germline V lookup: CDR1 SGHTA, CDR2 FQGTGA. The CDR3 totals 17 residues. CDR3 amino acids: CASSLGTSGGPYNEQFF. The DNA of the CDR3 is TGTGCCAGCAGCTTAGGTACTAGCGGGGGGCCTTACAATGAGCAGTTCTTC.

The rearrangement joins TRBV27 to TRBJ1-5; the match to TRBD1 covers 9 bases. V trimming: 2 bases; J trimming: 0 bases; junction bases outside the gene matches: 11. Germline V CDR1 and CDR2: MNHEY, SMNVEV (reference sequence). The CDR3 runs to 19 residues. CDR3 loop: CASSLIGTGTSYSNQPQHF. CDR3 nucleotides: TGTGCCAGCAGTTTAATCGGGACAGGGACCTCCTATAGCAATCAGCCCCAGCATTTT.

This clone was detected once. The J gene is TRBJ2-3, the V gene TRBV4-1, with TRBD2 matching 9 bases. V shed 0 bases and J 2 bases; nucleotides not matched to a gene: 6. This CDR3 region has 17 residues. Looked up from germline, CDR1 is MGHRA and CDR2 is YSYEKL. CDR3 DNA sequence: TGCGCCAGCAGCCAAGACCCTAGCGGGGCCAACACAGATACGCAGTATTTT. It yields the protein CASSQDPSGANTDTQYF.

This clone has a single count. The chain joins TRBV7-8 to TRBJ2-7; no definite D call. CDR3 size: 13 residues. Germline CDR1 is SGHVS and CDR2 is FQNEAQ. The germline V and J ends were trimmed by 4 bases and 3 bases, with 10 bases remaining between them. The DNA for the CDR3 is TGTGCCAGCAGCTCGAGAACAAGCTACGAGCAGTACTTC. It specifies CASSSRTSYEQYF.

This sequence joins TRBV2 and TRBJ2-7; no reliable D call. The V gene lost 10 bases and the J gene lost 2 bases, with 18 bases spanning the gap. Per germline, CDR1 SNHLY and CDR2 FYNNEI. This CDR3 has 14 amino acids. CDR3 region: CAIERKAPTYEQYF. Here the CDR3 DNA reads TGTGCCATCGAAAGGAAAGCGCCCACCTACGAGCAGTACTTC.

The rearrangement links TRBV30 to TRBJ2-7; TRBD1 agrees at 8 bases. This CDR3 contains 16 residues. The V gene's germline CDR1 is GTSNPN and CDR2 SVGIG (reference sequence). V lost 3 bases and J lost 0; bases outside the gene matches: 10. The CDR3 bases are TGTGCCTGGAGAGACTTCCGGGACAGGAGCTCCTACGAGCAGTACTTC. It is translated as CAWRDFRDRSSYEQYF. Full variable domain (remainder filled in from reference TRBV30 and TRBJ2-7): SQTIHQWPATLVQPVGSPLSLECTVEGTSNPNLYWYRQAAGRGLQLLFYSVGIGQISSEVPQNLSASRPQDRQFILSSKKLLLSDSGFYLCAWRDFRDRSSYEQYFGPGTRLTVT.

The V call is TRBV28, the J call TRBJ2-1; TRBD2 is a possible D gene (6 bases). CDR1 and CDR2 from the germline V gene are MDHEN and SYDVKM. Between the trimmed V and J ends, which lost 2 bases and 5 bases, there was a span of 13 bases. The CDR3 is 15 amino acids. CDR3 sequence: CASSLGGRVDNEQFF. In DNA, the CDR3 is TGTGCCAGCAGTTTAGGAGGGCGCGTCGACAATGAGCAGTTCTTC.

The rearrangement uses TRBV4-1 and TRBJ2-7; D remains ambiguous. Trimming took off 4 bases at V and 0 bases at J, with 10 bases between the two ends. Looked up from germline, CDR1 is MGHRA and CDR2 is YSYEKL. The CDR3 is 14 amino acids. For the CDR3, the DNA is TGCGCCAGCAGCCTGACTGTTACCTCCTACGAGCAGTACTTC. Translation: CASSLTVTSYEQYF.

The chain employs TRBV27 and TRBJ1-1; 7 nucleotides match TRBD1. Unmatched junction bases numbered 13, after V lost 6 bases and J lost 6 bases. This CDR3 contains 15 residues. Germline-derived CDR1 and CDR2 are MNHEY and SMNVEV (reference sequence). The CDR3, as DNA: TGTGCCAGCAGACAGTGGGACAGTCAAGTTTCTGAAGCTTTCTTT. This codes for CASRQWDSQVSEAFF.

V is TRBV28 and J is TRBJ2-4; the match to TRBD1 covers 9 bases. Losses at the gene ends were 7 bases for V and 3 bases for J; bases not matched to a gene: 10. The CDR3 is made up of 16 amino acids. From germline, CDR1 is MDHEN and CDR2 SYDVKM. CDR3 region: CASTNRDRVFKNIQYF. CDR3 nucleotides: TGTGCCAGCACCAACCGGGACAGGGTGTTCAAAAACATTCAGTACTTC.